This TCR beta chain derives from a study of CD8+ T cells in alopecia areata. Study background: Tofacitinib ran for 6 to 18 months before 6 months off drug. Whole-study results and caveats: Affected scalp, especially in alopecia totalis/universalis, had a higher clonality than normal scalp did.

Points on this clone: Its specificity is not known.

Extraction and reverse transcription of RNA yielded cDNA as the sequencing template. The table came from immunoSEQ multiplex PCR; TCRdb's copy has only in-frame clones and leaves some out. The sample has some 170,000 clones; around 71% are singletons. The CDR3 is 17 residues long. Per germline, CDR1 LNHNV and CDR2 YYDKDF (reference sequence). V dropped 2 bases and J dropped 5; count of bases not matched to a gene: 12. The specimen was CD8+ T cells sorted from blood, collected at week 0. This receptor was obtained from a human donor with alopecia areata. The V and J genes are TRBV15 and TRBJ2-1; 7 bases are a match to TRBD1. The CDR3 DNA reads TGTGCCACCAGCAGACACCCAAGGGGACAGACGAACAATGAGCAGTTCTTC. The encoded protein is CATSRHPRGQTNNEQFF.